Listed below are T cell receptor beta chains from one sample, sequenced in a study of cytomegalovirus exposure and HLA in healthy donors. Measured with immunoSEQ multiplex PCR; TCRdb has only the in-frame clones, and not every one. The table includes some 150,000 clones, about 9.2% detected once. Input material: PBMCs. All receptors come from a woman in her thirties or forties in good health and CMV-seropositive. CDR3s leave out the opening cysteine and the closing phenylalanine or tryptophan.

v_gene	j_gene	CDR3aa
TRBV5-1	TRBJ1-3	ASSLTGGRFGNTIY
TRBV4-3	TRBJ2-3	ASSQDLGGTQY
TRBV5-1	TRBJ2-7	ASSLGAGVLYEQY
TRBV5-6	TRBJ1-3	ASSLDARALSGNTIY
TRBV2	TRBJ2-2	ASIPPPGQGVSGELF
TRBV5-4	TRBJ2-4	ASSSPSGGAVGNIQY
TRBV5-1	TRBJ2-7	ASSWDTGGTAYEQY
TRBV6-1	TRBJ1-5	ANGQYSNQPQH
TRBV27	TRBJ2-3	ASSSQGSGTDTQY
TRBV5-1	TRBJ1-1	ASSLGWRGGTEAF
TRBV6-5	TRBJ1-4	ASSYLGHGEKLF
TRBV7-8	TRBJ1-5	ASSLAPQGVHNQPQH
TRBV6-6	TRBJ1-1	ASSSLGQGGIEAF
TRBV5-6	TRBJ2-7	ASSLGVAGDHLQQY
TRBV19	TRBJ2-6	ASADRYGANVLT
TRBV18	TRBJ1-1	ASSPRQVNTEAF
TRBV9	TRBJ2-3	ASSERTSGGGDTQY
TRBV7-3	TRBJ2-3	ASSRNSGGGTDTQY
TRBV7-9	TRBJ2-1	ASSSPGLAGGRQF
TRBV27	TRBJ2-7	ASSRLGGYEQY
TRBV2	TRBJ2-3	ASSEGGDTQY
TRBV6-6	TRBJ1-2	ASSRWQGSPNYGYT
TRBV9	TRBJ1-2	AITPEEVNYGYT
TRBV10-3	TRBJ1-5	ATKRDSTQSNQPQH
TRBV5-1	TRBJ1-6	ASSFDRVSPLH
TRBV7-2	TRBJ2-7	ASSLSTGLTYEQY
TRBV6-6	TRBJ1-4	ASSYPGTGGDEKLF
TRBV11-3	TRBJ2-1	ASSSYGGTGGFNEQF
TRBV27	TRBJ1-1	ASSLSRNTEAF
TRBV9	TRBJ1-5	ASSEGHPNQPQH
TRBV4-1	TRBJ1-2	ASSQDEGAGYGYT
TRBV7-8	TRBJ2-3	ASSRDYTSTDTQY
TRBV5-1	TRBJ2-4	ASSLEAGGGNIQY
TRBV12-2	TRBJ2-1	ASRLAIDDGGPQGQF
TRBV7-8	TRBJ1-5	ASSLGTATGQPQH
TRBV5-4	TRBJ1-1	ASSTPTGGPSEAF
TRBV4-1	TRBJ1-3	ASSQDRGGGGNTIY
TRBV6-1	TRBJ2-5	ASRRETQY
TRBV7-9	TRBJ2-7	ASSLDGTGGSEQY
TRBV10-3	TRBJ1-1	AISLDSSNTEAF
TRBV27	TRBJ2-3	ASSSLLAGPTDTQY
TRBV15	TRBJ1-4	ATSRGRGEKLF
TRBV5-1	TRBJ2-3	ASSRQGSTDTQY
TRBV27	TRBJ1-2	ASSFVRGPLNYGYT
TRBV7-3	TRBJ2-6	ASSPQVGANVLT
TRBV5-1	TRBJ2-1	ASSIGTGDNEQF
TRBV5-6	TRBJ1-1	ASSPRDREWGMAEAF
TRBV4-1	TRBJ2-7	ASSQGQGLYEQY
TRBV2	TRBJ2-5	ASSVDSQETQY
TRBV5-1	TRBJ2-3	ASSLGAGGRNSTDTQY
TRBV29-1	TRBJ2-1	SVPRPRDRVYNEQF
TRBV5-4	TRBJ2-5	ASSSGGGKAETQY
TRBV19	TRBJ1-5	ASSMGLTAQH
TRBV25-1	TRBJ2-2	ASGGGLITGELF
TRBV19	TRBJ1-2	ASSIGSTGYYGYT
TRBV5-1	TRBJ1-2	ASSVDRVNYGYT
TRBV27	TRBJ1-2	ASSFNRDSRSYGYT